The rows below give T cell receptor beta chains drawn from one sample of a study of vaccination effects on CD4 cells after COVID-19. For these TCRs, the target antigens are not known. Assay: immunoSEQ multiplex PCR; the TCRdb copy retains only in-frame clones and omits some. The data contain some 31,000 clones, about 75% of them seen just once; the ten biggest clones take up 5% to 7.5%. The sequences come from CD4+ T cells from PBMCs cultured without peptide, collected after COVID-19 vaccination. The receptors derive from a human donor who had a prior SARS-CoV-2 infection. The CDR3 runs from the conserved cysteine through the conserved F or W. The D gene is left open where the match is weak. Rows give clone size only sometimes, using once, few, many, or a class for an expanded clone.

15,.,TRBJ1-1,.,TRBV18,CASSPTLRQNTEAFF,TGTGCCAGCTCACCAACACTACGGCAGAACACTGAAGCTTTCTTT
14,.,TRBJ2-3,TRBD2,TRBV11-1,CASSLEWTRDTQYF,TGTGCCAGCAGCTTAGAGTGGACTAGAGATACGCAGTATTTT
14,.,TRBJ2-3,TRBD2,TRBV7-3,CASSDPGRADTQYF,TGTGCCAGCAGCGATCCGGGGAGGGCGGATACGCAGTATTTT
14,.,TRBJ2-5,TRBD1,TRBV5-1,CASSRGQSQETQYF,TGCGCCAGCAGCAGGGGACAGTCACAAGAGACCCAGTACTTC
13,.,TRBJ1-2,.,TRBV7-2,CASSSIQVVGYTF,TGTGCCAGCAGCTCGATTCAAGTGGTGGGCTACACCTTC
15,.,TRBJ2-2,.,TRBV27,CASSLRGASTGELFF,TGTGCCAGCAGCTTACGGGGGGCTAGCACCGGGGAGCTGTTTTTT
11,.,TRBJ1-1,.,TRBV19,CASTTRQEAFF,TGTGCCAGTACCACCAGACAGGAAGCTTTCTTT
13,.,TRBJ1-4,TRBD1,TRBV5-5,CASSFSLGDSKFF,TGTGCCAGCAGCTTTTCTTTGGGGGACAGCAAGTTTTTT
15,.,TRBJ2-5,TRBD2,TRBV7-2,CASSLVFAGAETQYF,TGTGCCAGCAGCTTAGTTTTTGCGGGAGCAGAGACCCAGTACTTC
14,.,TRBJ2-2,.,TRBV5-1,CASSLDTETGELFF,TGCGCCAGCAGCTTGGATACAGAGACCGGGGAGCTGTTTTTT
16,.,TRBJ1-6,.,TRBV3-1/TRBV3-2,CASSLDRSSYNSPLHF,TGTGCCAGCAGCCTCGACAGGAGCTCCTATAATTCACCCCTCCACTTT
14,once,TRBJ1-1,.,TRBV19,CASAITSGRSEAFF,TGTGCCAGCGCAATCACCTCAGGGAGGTCTGAAGCTTTCTTT
15,few,TRBJ1-2,TRBD1,TRBV18,CASSEGQGGDYGYTF,TGTGCCAGCTCAGAAGGACAGGGAGGGGACTATGGCTACACCTTC
15,.,TRBJ2-1,.,TRBV5-8,CASSLEGRTHNEQFF,TGTGCCAGCAGCTTGGAGGGACGGACTCACAATGAGCAGTTCTTC
11,once,TRBJ2-2,.,TRBV2,CATGYTGELFF,TGTGCCACGGGGTACACCGGGGAGCTGTTTTTT
14,.,TRBJ2-2,.,TRBV24-1,CATSDLKKARELFF,TGTGCCACCAGTGACTTGAAAAAGGCAAGGGAGCTGTTTTTT
15,.,TRBJ2-2,TRBD2,TRBV6-5,CVCLAGGTNTGELFF,TGTGTCTGTCTAGCGGGAGGTACGAACACCGGGGAGCTGTTTTTT
15,.,TRBJ2-1,TRBD2,TRBV5-1,CASSKGGLASHEQFF,TGCGCCAGCAGCAAAGGGGGACTAGCGTCCCATGAGCAGTTCTTC
15,.,TRBJ2-3,TRBD2,TRBV7-8,CASSLLAGATDTQYF,TGTGCCAGCAGCTTACTAGCGGGAGCCACAGATACGCAGTATTTT
13,.,TRBJ2-7,.,TRBV12-3/TRBV12-4,CASSYGQSYEQYF,TGTGCCAGCAGTTATGGACAGAGCTACGAGCAGTACTTC
15,.,TRBJ1-1,TRBD1,TRBV18,CASSPPGTENTEAFF,TGTGCCAGCTCACCACCCGGGACAGAGAACACTGAAGCTTTCTTT
14,.,TRBJ1-5,.,TRBV19,CASSIDPRLPAQHF,TGTGCCAGTAGTATAGATCCCCGCCTTCCAGCCCAGCATTTT
16,.,TRBJ1-3,.,TRBV5-1,CASSLAGAQHGNTIYF,TGCGCCAGCAGCTTGGCTGGAGCACAGCATGGAAACACCATATATTTT
17,.,TRBJ1-2,TRBD1,TRBV6-6,CASSLRWDRRTNYGYTF,TGTGCCAGCAGTCTACGATGGGACAGAAGAACTAACTATGGCTACACCTTC
14,.,TRBJ1-2,TRBD1,TRBV5-4,CASSPWVTGDGYTF,TGTGCCAGCAGCCCGTGGGTGACAGGGGACGGCTACACCTTC
14,.,TRBJ1-1,TRBD1,TRBV7-2,CASSPLDRALEAFF,TGTGCCAGCAGCCCGTTAGACAGGGCACTTGAAGCTTTCTTT
15,.,TRBJ1-1,.,TRBV18,CASSPSGDLYTEAFF,TGTGCCAGCTCACCATCTGGGGACCTCTACACTGAAGCTTTCTTT
13,.,TRBJ2-7,.,TRBV2,CASNRYLGYEQYF,TGTGCCAGCAACAGGTACCTAGGGTACGAGCAGTACTTC
14,few,TRBJ2-7,TRBD1,TRBV7-3,CASSQTGGYDEQYF,TGTGCCAGCAGCCAAACAGGGGGTTACGACGAGCAGTACTTC
16,.,TRBJ2-1,TRBD2,TRBV28,CASSWSSGGRYNEQFF,TGTGCCAGCAGTTGGTCTAGCGGGGGACGTTACAATGAGCAGTTCTTC
14,medium-sized,TRBJ1-1,.,TRBV11-3,CASSSDGGHTEAFF,TGTGCCAGCAGCTCGGACGGTGGCCACACTGAAGCTTTCTTT
13,.,TRBJ1-5,.,TRBV27,CASSLSLGGPQHF,TGTGCCAGCAGTTTATCCCTCGGGGGGCCCCAGCATTTT
13,.,TRBJ2-7,.,TRBV27,CASSLRRTYEQYF,TGTGCCAGCAGTTTAAGGAGGACTTACGAGCAGTACTTC
11,.,TRBJ2-5,.,TRBV6-5,CASSYAETQYF,TGTGCCAGCAGTTACGCAGAGACCCAGTACTTC
16,.,TRBJ2-3,TRBD2,TRBV12-5,CASGLGASGITDTQYF,TGTGCTAGTGGTTTGGGGGCTAGCGGCATCACAGATACGCAGTATTTT
13,.,TRBJ1-3,.,TRBV19,CASSVTSGNTIYF,TGTGCCAGTAGTGTAACCTCCGGAAACACCATATATTTT
16,.,TRBJ2-1,TRBD2,TRBV5-1,CASSSQAGMVGNEQFF,TGCGCCAGCAGCTCCCAAGCGGGAATGGTAGGCAATGAGCAGTTCTTC
13,.,TRBJ1-4,.,TRBV2,CATLQGLNEKLFF,TGTGCCACCCTACAGGGACTAAATGAAAAACTGTTTTTT
15,.,TRBJ2-2,.,TRBV2,CASRGDGANTGELFF,TGTGCCAGCAGGGGTGACGGAGCGAACACCGGGGAGCTGTTTTTT
14,.,TRBJ2-7,.,TRBV24-1,CATWSPGARYEQYF,TGTGCCACATGGTCCCCGGGGGCGAGATACGAGCAGTACTTC
14,medium-sized,TRBJ1-3,.,TRBV11-2,CASSSSSGGPTIYF,TGTGCCAGCAGCTCCTCCTCCGGGGGGCCCACCATATATTTT
14,.,TRBJ2-7,.,TRBV7-2,CASSPLWSSYEQYF,TGTGCCAGCAGCCCCCTATGGAGCTCCTACGAGCAGTACTTC
15,.,TRBJ1-4,.,TRBV18,CASSPYGGLREKLFF,TGTGCCAGCTCACCGTACGGGGGGCTAAGGGAAAAACTGTTTTTT
16,.,TRBJ2-3,.,TRBV7-9,CASTKPGTGSTDTQYF,TGTGCCAGCACCAAACCCGGCACAGGGTCAACAGATACGCAGTATTTT
14,.,TRBJ2-7,.,TRBV11-3,CASSRDLDKYEQYF,TGTGCCAGCAGCCGGGACTTAGACAAATACGAGCAGTACTTC
16,once,TRBJ1-3,.,TRBV7-9,CASRPTERVGGNTIYF,TGTGCCAGCAGACCGACAGAGAGGGTGGGAGGAAACACCATATATTTT
14,.,TRBJ2-5,.,TRBV6-5,CASSYVSGEETQYF,TGTGCCAGCAGTTATGTCTCGGGTGAGGAGACCCAGTACTTC
15,few,TRBJ2-7,TRBD1,TRBV28,CASSLPGQGGDEQYF,TGTGCCAGCAGTCTCCCGGGACAGGGGGGCGACGAGCAGTACTTC
14,.,TRBJ2-7,.,TRBV5-1,CASSLTIDYAEQYF,TGCGCCAGCAGCTTGACAATCGATTATGCCGAGCAGTACTTC
18,few,TRBJ1-3,TRBD1,TRBV10-1,CASSDRQGGPGCRDTIYF,TGCGCCAGCAGTGACCGACAGGGTGGGCCTGGTTGCAGGGACACCATATATTTT